These 2 T cell receptor beta chains came from one sample sequenced in a study of control samples from healthy donors and cancer patients. Libraries were prepared by immunoSEQ multiplex PCR; TCRdb keeps only in-frame clonotypes and omits some of them. Seen here are approximately 170,000 clones, 90% to 95% observed once, and the top ten hold 0.68%. The sequenced sample consisted of blood. The receptors here all came from a woman aged 30 to 39 in good health.

This chain uses TRBV15 with TRBJ2-6; the D is unclear. This CDR3 has 16 residues. Trimming pared 0 bases from V and 0 bases from J, leaving 6 bases between. Germline CDR1 and CDR2: LNHNV and YYDKDF (reference sequence). As DNA, the CDR3 is TGTGCCACCAGCAGAGATCACCGCTCTGGGGCCAACGTCCTGACTTTC. Protein sequence: CATSRDHRSGANVLTF.

The chain recombines TRBV28 with TRBJ2-7; D uncertain. The V gene's germline CDR1 is MDHEN and CDR2 SYDVKM. V lost 5 bases and J 6 bases, leaving 8 bases between the germline ends. The CDR3 runs to 11 residues. The CDR3 region is CASSPLSEQYF. The CDR3 DNA follows: TGTGCCAGCAGTCCCTTGAGCGAGCAGTACTTC.